The 14 T cell receptor beta chains below were found in one sample sequenced in a study of shared T cell receptors in the human thymus (dated by TCRdb to the early 2020s). Libraries were constructed by the immunoSEQ multiplex PCR assay. Imported from immuneACCESS, the table was reduced by TCRdb to in-frame sequences with V and J called. These copies leave out some clones; in studies compared against another copy, an unresolved V gene accounts for under half, and the cause of the remainder is not known. This sample has about 660,000 clones in its table, and roughly 86% of those were observed once. 0.0094% of the sample is in the top ten clones. This sample also belongs to another study, concerning human thymus T cells.

Sequences were obtained from thymocytes. The receptors shown here come from a boy less than two years old with a congenital heart defect. Donor details come from another sample of the same person, matched by shared clones.

The chain carries TRBV14 and TRBJ2-5; TRBD2 matches 12 bases. J gave up 2 bases and V 3 bases, and 1 base lay outside the gene matches. CDR1 SGHDN and CDR2 FVKESK come from the germline V gene. The CDR3 contains 15 residues. Here the CDR3 DNA reads TGTGCCAGCAGCCATGGACTAGCGGGACAAGAGACCCAGTACTTC. Translating gives CASSHGLAGQETQYF.

The V and J genes are TRBV4-1 and TRBJ1-4; D gene unclear. The CDR3 is 15 residues long. V was cut by 0 bases and J by 3 bases, with 8 bases left in between. The germline gives CDR1 MGHRA, CDR2 YSYEKL. CDR3 DNA: TGCGCCAGCAGCCAAGACCGTCCTCCTAATGAAAAACTGTTTTTT. Its protein is CASSQDRPPNEKLFF.

Details on this clone: An end of the junction does not agree with germline; a read error may underlie this. Other DNA sequences within the sample encode an identical CDR3. The chain uses TRBV30 and TRBJ1-6; D is possibly TRBD1 (5 bases). From germline, CDR1 is GTSNPN and CDR2 SVGIG (reference sequence). The CDR3 spans 16 residues. CDR3 nucleotides: TGTGCCTGGAGTGTACCAGGGCTAAGCTATAATTCCCCCCTCCACTTT. Translating it yields CAWSVPGLSYNSPLHF. Drawing the rest from reference TRBV30 and TRBJ1-6, the complete variable domain is SQTIHQWPATLVQPVGSPLSLECTVEGTSNPNLYWYRQAAGRGLQLLFYSVGIGQISSEVPQNLSASRPQDRQFILSSKKLLLSDSGFYLCAWSVPGLSYNSPLHFGNGTRLTVT.

The V gene is TRBV5-1, the J gene TRBJ1-6, with a weak D call TRBD1 (5 bases). Deletions cut 6 bases from V and 5 bases from J, with 15 bases between. This CDR3 has 15 residues. From germline, CDR1 is SGHRS and CDR2 YFSETQ. The CDR3 region has the DNA TGCGCCAGCACGGACCGGGAGGGGAATAATTCACCCCTCCACTTT. Translation gives CASTDREGNNSPLHF.

The chain uses TRBV28 and TRBJ2-7, with D possibly TRBD2 on 6 matching bases. V lost 5 bases, J lost 3 bases, and 14 bases lay in between. Germline V CDR1 and CDR2: MDHEN, SYDVKM. The CDR3 loop spans 14 amino acids. CDR3 amino acids: CASSLLGGVYEQYF. The CDR3 DNA sequence: TGTGCCAGCAGTCTCCTCGGGGGAGTCTACGAGCAGTACTTC.

The chain combines TRBV7-6 with TRBJ2-5; D possibly corresponds to TRBD2 (6 bases). CDR1 is SGHVS, CDR2 FNYEAQ, per germline. Between the trimmed V and J ends, which lost 6 bases and 5 bases, there was a span of 10 bases. The CDR3 sequence is 12 residues long. The CDR3 nucleotides read TGTGCCAGCAGTGCGGGGAAGGAGACCCAGTACTTC. Translated, it gives CASSAGKETQYF.

The chain carries TRBV7-8 and TRBJ2-7, with 7 nucleotides matching TRBD1. Germline lookup yields CDR1 SGHVS and CDR2 FQNEAQ. The CDR3 runs 15 residues. Unmatched junction bases numbered 9, after V lost 5 bases and J lost 2 bases. In DNA form, the CDR3 reads TGTGCCAGCAGCGTTCGGGACAGTCCCCCCTACGAGCAGTACTTC. Translation gives CASSVRDSPPYEQYF.

V usage is TRBV9 and J usage is TRBJ1-2; a possible D gene is TRBD1 (5 bases). V lost 2 bases and J lost 4, with 9 bases in between. The CDR3 sequence is 13 residues long. Germline CDR1 reads SGDLS; CDR2 reads YYNGEE. This CDR3 reads CASSVGGSYGYTF. The CDR3 DNA is TGTGCCAGCAGCGTCGGGGGTTCCTATGGCTACACCTTC.

The V and J genes are TRBV15 and TRBJ2-3; TRBD2 might be the D (5 bases). Trimming shortened V by 3 bases and J by 2 bases, and 15 bases separated the two germline ends. This CDR3 contains 16 residues. Germline V CDR1 and CDR2: LNHNV, YYDKDF (reference sequence). The CDR3 coding sequence is TGTGCCACCAGCAGGAAAGAGGGAAGGGACACAGATACGCAGTATTTT. Translating it yields CATSRKEGRDTDTQYF.

The chain combines TRBV12-5 with TRBJ2-3; TRBD2 might be the D (6 bases). CDR3 size: 15 residues. Trimming took off 1 base at V and 0 bases at J, with 8 bases between the two ends. In germline, CDR1 is LGHNT, CDR2 FRNRAP. The CDR3 here is CASGLDGTSTDTQYF. Written as DNA, the CDR3 is TGTGCTAGTGGTTTGGACGGGACTAGCACAGATACGCAGTATTTT.

The chain couples TRBV7-9 to TRBJ1-2; TRBD1 agrees at 9 bases. This CDR3 comprises 15 residues. V lost 2 bases, J lost 4 bases, and 5 bases stayed unmatched. The germline V gene has CDR1 SEHNR and CDR2 FQNEAQ (reference sequence). The CDR3 region has the DNA TGTGCCAGCAGCTTAATACAGGGGGCTGGCTATGGCTACACCTTC. Its translation: CASSLIQGAGYGYTF.

The V and J genes are TRBV4-2 and TRBJ2-7; 7 bases map to TRBD1. The CDR3 has 15 amino acids. V trimming: 1 base; J trimming: 7 bases; junction bases outside the gene matches: 10. Germline CDR1 reads LGHNA; CDR2 reads YNFKEQ. The CDR3 loop is CASSQGQGEESEQYF. The CDR3 bases are TGTGCCAGCAGCCAAGGACAGGGTGAAGAATCAGAGCAGTACTTC.

This chain joins TRBV5-4 and TRBJ2-3, with D perhaps TRBD1 (6 bases). The germline V and J ends were trimmed by 2 bases and 4 bases, with 11 bases remaining between them. Germline CDR1 reads SGHNT; CDR2 reads YYREEE (reference sequence). CDR3 size: 14 residues. CDR3 amino acids: CASSFTGSPDTQYF. Written as DNA, the CDR3 is TGTGCCAGCAGCTTCACAGGGAGCCCAGATACGCAGTATTTT.

With respect to this clone: Without the conserved terminal phenylalanine or tryptophan, this CDR3 likely stems from a read error. The DNA is left out, because the CDR3 cannot be placed on it with certainty; the CDR3 is given as TCRdb lists it. V gene TRBV4-2 combines with J gene TRBJ2-7; TRBD1, as called in the table, went unchecked against the DNA. From germline, CDR1 is LGHNA and CDR2 YNFKEQ. The CDR3 comprises 13 residues, both ends counted. The CDR3 loop is CASSQEVEGQGSS.